This T cell receptor (beta chain) was documented in a study of T cells in Graves' hyperthyroidism and ophthalmopathy (dated by TCRdb to about 2019). Regarding the complete study: Peripheral blood samples were taken at the time of initial diagnosis, prior to any treatment. Whether ophthalmopathy could be predicted prospectively was tested in an independent validation cohort made up of roughly 20 hyperthyroidism patients plus 17 patients who later progressed to ophthalmopathy. The 100 discovery patients were divided at random into training and test sets in a 7:3 ratio. The paper describes TCR Vbeta CDR3 sequencing of 120 to 150 peripheral blood samples, made up of roughly 45 ophthalmopathy patients, some 76 hyperthyroidism patients and 17 progressor patients. After blood sampling, hyperthyroidism patients were treated with methimazole at a starting dose of 30 mg daily, and ophthalmopathy patients were treated with high-dose intravenous methylprednisolone. The study also compared thyroid tissue and blood T-cell repertoires from about 6 Graves' hyperthyroidism patients. To identify distinguishing TCR V-J signatures, a discovery cohort of around 100 patients was used, comprising some 43 with Graves' ophthalmopathy and 57 with stable Graves' hyperthyroidism.

A patient counted as having stable Graves' hyperthyroidism if no progression to ophthalmopathy occurred over 18 months of follow-up. Hyperthyroidism patients were newly diagnosed, had a disease duration of under 2 months, and were aged 18 to 65 years. Patients with uncontrolled infections, other autoimmune diseases, pregnancy or lactation were excluded. Diagnoses were established on the basis of clinical symptoms, serum thyroxine and TRAb, thyroid ultrasound, and orbital computed tomography. Ficoll-Paque density gradient centrifugation was used to isolate PBMCs from under 11 ml of fresh peripheral blood. Total RNA was extracted using Trizol reagent, and RNA quality was assessed on an Agilent 2100 Bioanalyzer. The junction shows trimming of 6 bases on V and 2 bases on J, and the gene matches do not reach 6 bases of it. Reading from cysteine to phenylalanine, the CDR3 counts 15 amino acids. Only the CDR3 DNA stays, 45 bases, in frame from base 1. CDR1 and CDR2 are drawn from the germline V gene (reference sequence): LNHDA, SQIVND.

Study-wide conclusions, independent of this receptor: Sample size was not statistically predetermined, and investigators were not blinded to group allocation. In cross-validation, a model built on a 13 V-J signature told ophthalmopathy apart from stable hyperthyroidism with approximately 90% sensitivity and around 81% specificity, and in testing the same model reached 80%/75%. Most expanded thyroid clonotypes (frequency above 0.001) were also found in blood, which suggests that blood repertoires may mirror thyroid immune responses. During validation, the model predicted progression to ophthalmopathy a median of about 6.5 months ahead of onset, with almost 71% sensitivity and about 75% specificity.

Amplification of TCR beta CDR3 regions was carried out from RNA transcripts. A first-round RT-PCR of the TCR CDR3 used the HTBI primer set with the Qiagen OneStep RT-PCR kit. A second multiplex PCR round built the libraries, followed by size selection and purification. The libraries were sequenced on an Illumina HiSeq2000 using paired-end 100 bp reads. The original pipeline was this. SOAPnuke was used to process the raw data, with reads discarded if the reads contained adapters or uncalled bases, had a mean Phred below 15, or lacked an exact constant-primer or identifier match. COPE v1.2.5 was used to merge high-quality paired reads, and clonotypes were defined as unique nucleotide sequences. Clonotypes were aligned to IMGT TRBV, TRBD and TRBJ reference segments using MiTCR v1.1. Only V-J combinations with frequency above 0.0001, covering 99.2% of repertoires, were analysed. A TCS score was defined as the ratio of F50 (clonal expansion) to E x V (chaos), with BLOSUM62-based TCRdist applied between CDR3 peptides within each V-J. Welch's t-statistics and random forest reduced roughly 500 V-J features to fewer than 15, which were used in a naive Bayes classifier (R e1071). In TCRdb, the public reads were trimmed at Q25 with fastp and aligned with MiXCR, with productive beta chains retained. Rows merge per CDR3 protein into single entries with the most common DNA and genes. TCRdb's processing, not the study's, gives the V and J calls here. The sample has around 450,000 distinct CDR3 sequences on record, approximately 13% of them singletons. 5.3% of the sample lies in the top ten.

This clonotype was detected ten times or more. The specificity of this receptor is unknown. Qualities for individual bases were not recorded, and no much larger clone is one base off. The source of this sequence is a woman younger than 30 with Graves' hyperthyroidism. The sequence joins TRBV19 to TRBJ1-5, and TRBD1 matches 8 of the central bases. Sequenced: blood. Here is the DNA: TGTGCCAGTAGCCTAACGGACAGGGGCAATCAGCCCCAGCATTTT. Protein translation: CASSLTDRGNQPQHF. The full variable domain, completed from the reference TRBV19 and TRBJ1-5 proteins outside the CDR3, reads DGGITQSPKYLFRKEGQNVTLSCEQNLNHDAMYWYRQDPGQGLRLIYYSQIVNDFQKGDIAEGYSVSREKKESFPLTVTSAQKNPTAFYLCASSLTDRGNQPQHFGDGTRLSIL.